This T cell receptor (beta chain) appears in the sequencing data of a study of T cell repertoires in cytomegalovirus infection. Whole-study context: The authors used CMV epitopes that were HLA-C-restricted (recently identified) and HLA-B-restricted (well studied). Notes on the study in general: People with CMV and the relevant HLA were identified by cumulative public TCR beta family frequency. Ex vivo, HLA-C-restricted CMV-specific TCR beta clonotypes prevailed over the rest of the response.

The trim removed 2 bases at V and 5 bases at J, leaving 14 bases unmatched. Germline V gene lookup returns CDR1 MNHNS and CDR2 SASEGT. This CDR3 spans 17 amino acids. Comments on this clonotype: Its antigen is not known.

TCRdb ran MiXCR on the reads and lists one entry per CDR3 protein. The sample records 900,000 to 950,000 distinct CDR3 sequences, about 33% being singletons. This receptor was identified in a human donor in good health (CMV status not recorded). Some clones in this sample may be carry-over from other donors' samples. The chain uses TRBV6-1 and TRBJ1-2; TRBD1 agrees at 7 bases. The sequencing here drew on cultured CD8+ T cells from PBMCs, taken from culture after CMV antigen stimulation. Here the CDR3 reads CASSEQGQWSAWYGYTF. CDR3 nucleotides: TGTGCCAGCAGTGAACAGGGACAGTGGAGCGCTTGGTATGGCTACACCTTC.